This T cell receptor (beta chain) was identified in a study of cytotoxic CD8 clonotypes in ibrutinib-treated CLL. On the study more broadly: Mean productive templates were over 250,000; mean productive rearrangements were 94,082.

This clone has a single count. The CDR3 runs 12 residues. V gave up 4 bases and J gave up 15 bases, with 16 bases separating them. Germline CDR1 is SNHLY and CDR2 is FYNNEI. TCRdb's table, derived via immunoSEQ multiplex PCR, lists solely in-frame clones and lacks some. The table lists some 200,000 clones, 72% of them singletons. This specimen was PBMCs, taken after 24 months of ibrutinib treatment. The chain joins TRBV2 to TRBJ2-1; no firm D call. The origin of this receptor is a human donor with chronic lymphocytic leukemia. The DNA for the CDR3 is TGTGCCAGCAGTGGAAAGCGCCCTAGGAGGTTCTTC. It specifies CASSGKRPRRFF.